The clone carrying this T cell receptor (beta chain) was picked up a small number of times. Its antigen remains unknown. This entry comes from a study of CD8 T cells in ankylosing spondylitis. Study-wide findings and caveats: Typical of ankylosing spondylitis blood, it appeared, was a TCR beta motif of several highly homologous variants. Significantly higher representation of disease-linked clones was reported for matched ankylosing spondylitis synovial fluid.

Libraries for TCR beta were made by quantitative 5'-RACE with molecular barcodes. TCRdb used MiXCR to reprocess the 5' RACE reads, holding one entry per CDR3 protein. The sample consists of about 400,000 distinct CDR3 sequences, about 20% of them appearing once. CDR3 length: 14 amino acids. J gave up 3 bases and V 6 bases, and 4 bases lay outside the gene matches. The V call is TRBV12-3 or TRBV12-4, the J call TRBJ1-5, with TRBD1 identical over 8 bases. Sequencing input: blood, either unsorted or a sorted T cell fraction (not recorded which). The receptor was derived from a male donor with ankylosing spondylitis. In DNA form, the CDR3 reads TGTGCCAGCAGCCGGACAGGGAACAATCAGCCCCAGCATTTT. This sequence encodes CASSRTGNNQPQHF.